These 12 T cell receptor beta chains originate from one sample sequenced in a study of cytomegalovirus exposure and HLA in healthy donors. With 60 Vbeta and 13 Jbeta primers, the PCR was carried out. Repertoires were generated with immunoSEQ multiplex PCR, while TCRdb's copy carries only in-frame clones and drops some. The sample records some 170,000 clones, 81% being singletons. Material for sequencing was PBMCs. The receptors stem from a woman younger than 35 in good health and CMV-seropositive.

Here the CDR3 DNA reads TGTGCCAGAAGCCCGGACAGCGCTTTAGGCGGTTTATTT. This translates into CARSPDSALGGLF. The gene calls are TRBV7-5 and TRBJ1-1; the D call TRBD1 from the table was never checked on the DNA. TRBV7-5 is classified as a pseudogene. CDR3 size: 13 residues.

This clone was detected ten times or more. The chain couples TRBV6-4 to TRBJ2-5; the match to TRBD2 covers 12 bases. V was clipped by 0 bases and J by 4 bases; unmatched bases: 0. Germline CDR1 and CDR2: MRHNA and SNTAGT. The CDR3 has 15 amino acids. The CDR3 region has the DNA TGTGCCAGCAGTGACTCGACTAGCGGGGGAGAGACCCAGTACTTC. Protein: CASSDSTSGGETQYF.

This clone was counted once. This rearrangement joins TRBV15 to TRBJ1-6; D not resolved. Trimming removed 1 base from V and 7 bases from J, with 11 bases in between. The CDR3 extends over 15 amino acids. The germline V gene has CDR1 LNHNV and CDR2 YYDKDF (reference sequence). The CDR3 DNA sequence: TGTGCCACCAGCAGAGTGTCTGGAGGAAATTCACCCCTCCACTTT. The encoded protein is CATSRVSGGNSPLHF.

The chain employs TRBV7-9 and TRBJ1-6, with TRBD1 identical over 9 bases. The CDR3 runs to 15 residues. The V gene end was trimmed by 4 bases and the J gene end by 7 bases; junction bases not matched to a gene: 5. Germline V gives CDR1 SEHNR, CDR2 FQNEAQ (reference sequence). In DNA form, the CDR3 reads TGTGCCAGCAGCTCCTACAGGGGGCGAAATTCACCCCTCCACTTT. Protein sequence: CASSSYRGRNSPLHF.

J is TRBJ1-1 and V is TRBV19, with 9 bases fitting TRBD1. This CDR3 has 17 amino acids. Germline V CDR1 and CDR2: LNHDA, SQIVND (reference sequence). Trimming at V came to 3 bases and at J to 7 bases, leaving 15 bases not matched to a gene. CDR3 bases: TGTGCCAGTAGTATGAGGGTTTCCGGGACAGGGCTGAATGAAGCTTTCTTT. This sequence encodes CASSMRVSGTGLNEAFF.

The chain links TRBV28 to TRBJ1-2, with 12 bases fitting TRBD1. The V gene's germline CDR1 is MDHEN and CDR2 SYDVKM. CDR3 length equals 17 residues. Trimming removed 6 bases from V and 10 bases from J; junction bases left unmatched: 18. CDR3 nucleotides: TGTGCCAGCAGCCCTGCCTTGGGGACAGGGGGCGACAGGGACTACACCTTC. Translating gives CASSPALGTGGDRDYTF.

In its sample, this clone was seen once. V and J are TRBV19 and TRBJ2-2; tentatively, D is TRBD2 (5 bases). Germline CDR1 LNHDA, CDR2 SQIVND (reference sequence). This CDR3 is built from 15 residues. The V end was cut by 5 bases, the J end by 0 bases, with 10 bases between. The CDR3 DNA follows: TGTGCCAGTAGTGTGGGAGAAACGAACACCGGGGAGCTGTTTTTT. Its translation is CASSVGETNTGELFF.

A note on this clone: One junction end disagrees with the germline gene, perhaps due to a read error. The CDR3 nucleotides read TGTGCTAGCAGCCCGCAGGGGGTCACCGGGGAGCTGTTTTTT. Translating it yields CASSPQGVTGELFF. V usage is TRBV7-7 and J usage is TRBJ2-2; 7 nucleotides align to TRBD1. This CDR3 is built from 14 residues. Germline V gene data show CDR1 as SSHAT and CDR2 as FNYEAQ (reference sequence).

The V and J genes are TRBV28 and TRBJ1-2, with TRBD1 matching 9 bases. J gave up 8 bases and V 3 bases, and 10 bases lay outside the gene matches. This CDR3 region has 15 residues. CDR1 MDHEN and CDR2 SYDVKM come from the germline V gene. CDR3 nucleotides: TGTGCCAGCAGTTTCTTTCCGGGACAGGGTAGGGGCTACACCTTC. Its translation: CASSFFPGQGRGYTF.

This chain links TRBV6-6 with TRBJ1-1; 8 nucleotides agree with TRBD1. This CDR3 has 14 residues. The germline V gene encodes CDR1 MNHNY and CDR2 SVGAGI (reference sequence). V trimming: 6 bases; J trimming: 7 bases; junction bases outside the gene matches: 10. The CDR3 sequence: CASREQGAMGEAFF. CDR3 DNA sequence: TGTGCCAGCAGGGAGCAGGGGGCGATGGGTGAAGCTTTCTTT.

CDR3 in amino acids: CSATDSNYEQYF. The CDR3 coding sequence is TGCAGCGCGACAGATTCCAACTACGAGCAGTACTTC. The chain joins TRBV29-1 to TRBJ2-7; possibly TRBD1 for D (5 bases). The germline V and J ends were trimmed by 7 bases and 3 bases, with 13 bases remaining between them. Germline V lookup: CDR1 SQVTM, CDR2 ANQGSEA. This CDR3 comprises 12 residues.

The chain joins TRBV27 to TRBJ2-3; TRBD1 aligns across 8 bases. V dropped 5 bases and J dropped 5; count of bases not matched to a gene: 12. Germline values: CDR1 MNHEY, CDR2 SMNVEV (reference sequence). This CDR3 contains 16 residues. CDR3 in amino acids: CASSMAGFGTGDTQYF. CDR3 coding DNA: TGTGCCAGCAGTATGGCGGGATTCGGGACAGGAGATACGCAGTATTTT.